This T cell receptor beta chain derives from a study of beta chain features in type 1 diabetes. General study findings and limits: Among patients with Type 1 diabetes, TCRB CDR3s were moderately but significantly shorter in every one of the four CD4+ subsets. PCR might pick shorter templates more often, in the same way for patients and controls.

CDR3 size: 15 residues. Per the germline V gene, CDR1 is SGHTA and CDR2 is FQGNSA. V was trimmed by 5 bases and J by 2 bases, leaving 13 bases between them. All of the isolated RNA was reverse transcribed, so expressed TCRB transcripts were sequenced. Some 3.8 million reads, on average, came from each naive, central memory and regulatory T cell sample. The protocol was immunoSEQ multiplex PCR, while the TCRdb copy is restricted to in-frame clones and leaves out a portion. Seen here are 200,000 to 300,000 clones, around 9.9% observed once, and the top ten hold over 0.015%. On this clone: What it recognizes is unknown.

Naive, central memory, regulatory and stem cell-like memory cells within the CD4+ compartment were sorted using CD45RO/CCR7/CD25/CD127/CD95/CD27. The J gene is TRBJ1-5, the V gene TRBV7-2, with D maybe TRBD1 (6 bases). The sample consisted of naive CD4+ T cells from blood. This TCR was recovered from a man aged 30-40 years with type 1 diabetes. CDR3 DNA sequence: TGTGCCAGCAGCCCCGACCCAGGGGGCAATCAGCCCCAGCATTTT. Its protein is CASSPDPGGNQPQHF.